The present T cell receptor (beta chain) was sequenced within a study of cytomegalovirus exposure and HLA in healthy donors (dated by TCRdb to 2015 to 2018). Describing the broader study: According to an earlier analysis of a few hundred of the donors, roughly 180 million T cells yielded roughly 110 million unique TCR beta sequences and about 280 Gb of sequence data. An early release that covered roughly 600 HLA-typed donors contained about 300 gigabases of sequencing data and tens of millions of unique TCR sequences. The genetic ancestry cluster associated with self-reported Caucasian donors included over 65% of the roughly 360 genotyped donors. The study was designed to test whether signatures of past pathogen exposure could be identified by cataloging public T cell receptors. The T cell repertoires of several hundred subjects were profiled by immunosequencing and related to cytomegalovirus serostatus. In addition to the first cohort of around 670 subjects, a separate validation cohort of around 110 different subjects was used. The study combined high-throughput TCR immunosequencing, statistical association of individual TCRs with disease status, and machine learning to predict cytomegalovirus infection status. In a later analysis, previously published TCR beta repertoires from hundreds of donors were re-analyzed and high-resolution HLA genotyping was added so that TCR occurrence patterns could be studied. Rather than drawing on any new phenotypic data, the later analysis identified candidate immune exposures from TCR beta sequences and the way those sequences occurred across donors. In an earlier analysis of more than 550 of the donors, high-throughput TCR beta sequencing was used to judge whether each TCR beta V gene segment behaved as functional or pseudogenic. Donor age, sex, ethnicity and CMV serostatus were compiled together with the repertoire data. Genome-wide SNP genotypes for about 55% of the 666 donors were used in a later genetic analysis, which treated that subset as a discovery cohort. Every repertoire in the discovery cohort had been generated on one and the same sequencing platform. Both class I and class II loci were covered by HLA typing, at four-digit resolution. Typing coverage varied by locus: about 620-630 donors for A, B, C, DRB1 and DQB1; 500 to 550 for DQA1; over 600 for DPA1; more than 450 for DPB1. Roughly 5 DR-DQ haplotypes were handled as single units for association and clustering, since linkage in the cohort was strong. Among roughly 370 genotyped donors of the cohort, an average of about 240,000 unique TCR beta nucleotide sequences were sequenced per donor, roughly 20% of them non-productive. Beyond this particular receptor, the publication reports: It was suggested by the authors that the approach could potentially be generalized to other disease states and immunological phenotypes. Linkage disequilibrium might explain the correlated functional status among segregating V segments, but an unknown experimental factor could not be excluded. In a later analysis, most CMV-associated TCR beta chains were found to appear HLA-restricted, with HLA associations seemingly driven largely by CMV exposure. In vitro tests confirmed that a few of the cytomegalovirus-associated TCR beta chains recognize cytomegalovirus antigens. A cluster of highly shared sequence variants was judged likely to be a technical artifact of the sequencing pipeline. In a later genetic analysis, a missense DCLRE1C variant was associated with V-gene and J-gene trimming of TCR beta chains, and the association was replicated in an independent cohort. Because counts were too low, approximately 15 rarely observed V segments, including chromosome 9 orphons, were excluded from the earlier analysis of under 650 of the donors. Assigning TCR associations to individual alleles was difficult when HLA alleles, especially DR and DQ, strongly co-occurred. Some IMGT-functional V segments, including TRBV6-2 and TRBV6-3, could not be told apart with the 87-base-pair reads, so those segments were excluded. Because HLA typing was missing for some donors at each locus, association tests included only the typed subset. The presence/absence analyses assumed that sequencing depth was roughly uniform across donors, and that assumption may not be true. A total of 164 TCR beta chains were listed by the study as associated with cytomegalovirus. In both the original and validation cohorts, the classifier was reported to diagnose cytomegalovirus status with high specificity and sensitivity. Across donors, most TCR sequences were observed very rarely, whereas some public TCRs were present in many individuals. A later analysis reported that several top co-occurrence clusters appeared linked to parvovirus B19, influenza, CMV and Epstein-Barr virus. An earlier analysis of approximately 530 of the donors showed that most TCR beta V segments appeared in productive rearrangements either about 87% or about 30% of the time, which broadly matched IMGT annotations. Only TCR beta chains were sequenced in this cohort, and the absence of alpha or paired-chain data limited detectable features. In a later analysis, the rate of TCR association differed among HLA loci, with DRB1 alleles having the most associated TCRs and HLA-C alleles having the fewest. A further reported finding was that TCR beta sequences accurately predicted the HLA-A and HLA-B alleles for most subjects in the first cohort. CMV serostatus was the only immune exposure information available for the cohort. Specific HLA alleles were associated with 15,000 to 20,000 TCR beta sequences at a false discovery rate of 0.05 in a later analysis. A later analysis found that HLA-associated TCR beta chains were more clonally expanded and had lower generation probabilities than equally common non-associated chains. Compared with the 666-donor mean, donors in an Asian-associated ancestry cluster had fewer N-insertions in productive TCRs, according to a later genetic analysis.

Trimming removed 5 bases from V and 4 bases from J; the gene matches leave 5 bases unexplained. The CDR3 measures 15 amino acids from cysteine to phenylalanine. Just the 45-base CDR3 DNA is kept, in frame starting at base 1. Looking up the germline V gene yields CDR1 SGHTA and CDR2 FQGNSA. Library preparation used the immunoSEQ multiplex PCR assay. For the multiplex PCR, a mixture combining 60 forward primers for TCR Vbeta segments and 13 reverse primers for TCR Jbeta segments was used. Amplification of the CDR3 region of rearranged TCR beta genes was performed with a multiplex PCR assay on genomic DNA. The Illumina HiSeq System was used to sequence the amplified TCR beta libraries as 87-base-pair reads. The study's processing was this. A later analysis counted about 80 million unique TCR beta chains across the 650 to 700 repertoires, and some 11 million of these chains were shared by at least two donors. Raw reads were error-corrected and collapsed into unique sequences by a nearest-neighbor algorithm in which closely related sequences were merged to remove PCR and sequencing errors. CDR3 sequences were aligned to IMGT reference sequences to assign V, D and J gene segments. Each retained sequence needed at least a six-nucleotide match to both a V gene segment and a J gene segment. A rearrangement counted as productive if the CDR3 had no stop codons and remained in frame with V and J, and every other rearrangement counted as non-productive. CDR3 was defined by IMGT convention, running from the second conserved V-encoded cysteine to the conserved J-encoded phenylalanine. The earlier analysis of fewer than 750 of the donors excluded sequences that lacked an unambiguous match to a single V gene segment. In an earlier analysis of approximately 500 of the donors, a V segment was called functional when productive rearrangements were above 56.7%, and segregating when the standard deviation between donors exceeded 5%. A statistical classification framework was built for diagnosing cytomegalovirus status from the catalog of TCR beta chain sequences. V and J gene assignment, in a later analysis, came from comparing TCR nucleotide sequences with IMGT/GENE-DB human TR gene sequences. A later analysis assigned CDR3 sequences and most-parsimonious VDJ recombination scenarios with the TCRdist pipeline. In a later analysis, each TCR beta chain was defined by its CDR3 amino acid sequence together with its V-gene family, and reads lacking a unique V-gene family were excluded. A later analysis removed 500 to 600 highly shared, low-generation-probability nucleotide sequences to deal with suspected cross-contamination and a sequencing artifact. In a later analysis, a clonal expansion index was calculated for each public chain from normalized within-repertoire ranks of inferred template counts. Generation probabilities in a later analysis came from a VDJ recombination model fitted to out-of-frame rearrangements, and those results were checked against IGoR. In a later analysis, hypergeometric tests were used to score TCR-TCR, TCR-HLA and TCR-CMV co-occurrence, with a repertoire-size bias correction applied to TCR pairs. To estimate false discovery rates, a later analysis permuted the HLA or CMV assignments 20 times. In a later analysis, co-occurring TCRs were grouped using DBSCAN, and TCRdist sequence similarity was added for clustering within HLA-allele-positive subsets. Repertoires with fewer than 30,000 or more than 120,000 public chains were left out of co-occurrence clustering, as were several repertoires with anomalous nucleotide sharing. Sourced from immuneACCESS, this table was stored by TCRdb with only in-frame sequences that have V and J called. A share of the clones is absent; for the studies checked, an unresolved V gene accounts for under half, and the remainder has no known explanation. From that table come the V and J calls and clone size; the DNA was used to work out D and trimming. The record for this sample contains around 150,000 clones. The ten largest clones add up to 2% to 3% of the sample.

As to this clone: It lacks a known antigen.

In total, 630 or so healthy bone marrow donors made up the cohort. Cohort members were all nominally healthy when sampled, although unrecorded immune exposures were likely present. The donor was CMV seronegative and was included in the group of about 350 seronegative cohort members. A peripheral blood sample was collected from each donor, and TCR beta sequencing was performed on peripheral blood mononuclear cells. Genomic DNA was extracted from the blood cell samples with the Qiagen DNeasy Blood Extraction Kit. The source material was PBMCs. This receptor was identified in a man aged 40-50 years in good health and CMV-seronegative. The V and J genes are TRBV7-2 and TRBJ1-2, and 12 junctional nucleotides match TRBD1. The CDR3 protein: CASSPGQGASYGYTF. In nucleotide form, the sequence is TGTGCCAGCAGCCCGGGACAGGGGGCGAGCTATGGCTACACCTTC.